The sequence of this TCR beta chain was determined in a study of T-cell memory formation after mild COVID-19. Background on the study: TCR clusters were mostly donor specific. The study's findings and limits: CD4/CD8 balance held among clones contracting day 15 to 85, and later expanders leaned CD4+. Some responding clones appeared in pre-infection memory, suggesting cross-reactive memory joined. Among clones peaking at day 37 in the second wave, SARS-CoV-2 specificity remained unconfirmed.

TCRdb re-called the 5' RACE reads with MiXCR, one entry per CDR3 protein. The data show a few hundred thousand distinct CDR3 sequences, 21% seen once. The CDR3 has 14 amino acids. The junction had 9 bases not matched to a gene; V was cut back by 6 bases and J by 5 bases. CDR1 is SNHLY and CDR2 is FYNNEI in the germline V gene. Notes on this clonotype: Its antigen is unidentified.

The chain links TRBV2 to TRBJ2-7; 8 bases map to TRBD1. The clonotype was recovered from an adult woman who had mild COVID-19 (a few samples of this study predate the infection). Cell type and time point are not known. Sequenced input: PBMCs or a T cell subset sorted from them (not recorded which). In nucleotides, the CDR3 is TGTGCCAGCAGGAACTGGACAGGGTTCAACGAGCAGTACTTC. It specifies CASRNWTGFNEQYF.